At least ten counts were recorded for the clone carrying this T cell receptor (beta chain). The TCR beta CDR3 regions underwent amplification using RNA transcripts as the source. The HTBI primer set served for first-round RT-PCR of the TCR CDR3. Using its own MiXCR run on the multiplex PCR reads, TCRdb lists one record per CDR3 protein. The table lists 150,000 to 200,000 distinct CDR3 sequences, about a sixth of them singletons. These data belong to a study of T cells in Graves' hyperthyroidism and ophthalmopathy. Background on the study: Any treatment followed the collection of peripheral blood at initial diagnosis.

Stable disease denoted Graves' hyperthyroidism without ophthalmopathy progression within 18 months. The PBMCs studied were ones that came from around 10 ml fresh peripheral blood. The germline V gene encodes CDR1 SGHNT and CDR2 YYREEE (reference sequence). The CDR3 covers 16 residues. J gave up 3 bases and V 0 bases, and 6 bases lay outside the gene matches. Sequenced sample: blood. The chain joins TRBV5-4 to TRBJ1-5; 7 positions match TRBD1. This TCR came from a woman between 45 and 65 years old with Graves' hyperthyroidism. The CDR3 here is CASSLGAGGHNQPQHF. The CDR3 DNA sequence: TGTGCCAGCAGCTTGGGGGCAGGGGGACACAATCAGCCCCAGCATTTT.